The following is a T cell receptor beta chain sequence with its context. This clone was found a few times. Which antigen it targets is not known. Base qualities were left out, and no much larger clone turns up one base away. This sample is part of a study of beta chain features in type 1 diabetes listed by TCRdb under 2018. Regarding the complete study: Patients and healthy donors did not differ in mean age, gender distribution, total cell number or subset yield. Across all samples, approximately 100 million sorted cells were examined, and cell number per subset correlated strongly with RNA yield. In the study, recently diagnosed type 1 diabetes patients and matched healthy donors were compared on the TCRB repertoires of their sorted circulating CD4+ T cell subsets. Naive and central memory subsets were obtained from all 28 donors, but regulatory and stem cell-like memory subsets were isolated from only 8 patients and roughly eight healthy donors. General conclusions and limits of the study: Because cDNA rather than genomic DNA was sequenced, highly expressing activated cells could have been over-represented, although no difference in activation and CD3 levels was found between groups. Fewer insertions and more nucleotide deletions at VDJ recombination sites were observed in patients with type 1 diabetes, implying thymic rearrangement abnormalities. Naive, central memory and regulatory TCRB repertoires appeared to be more similar among patients than among healthy donors. Type 1 diabetes patients showed a moderate but significant shortening of TCRB CDR3 length in all four CD4+ subsets. PCR might favor shorter templates, but patient and control samples were amplified and corrected together, so any skew would affect both groups equally. Because the HLA sub-analyses included only small numbers of individuals, any influence of HLA type on TCRB rearrangement was left unresolved.

Each donor gave one peripheral blood draw, averaging about 120 mL, which was collected into heparinised tubes. A BD FACSAria II and a panel including CD45RO, CCR7, CD25, CD127, CD95 and CD27 were used to sort naive, central memory, regulatory and stem cell-like memory CD4+ T cells. Purity was above 95% for every sorted population. PBMCs were separated immediately by Lymphoprep density gradient centrifugation and were stained directly, without being cultured. So that batch effects would be minimized, each experiment stained and sorted samples in pairs, pairing one healthy donor with one patient. The entire amount of isolated RNA was reverse transcribed using the High Capacity cDNA Reverse Transcription Kit, so the sequenced TCRB transcripts were expressed ones. Naive, central memory and regulatory T cell samples underwent deep immunoSEQ sequencing, averaging about 3.57 million total reads per sample. After sorted cells were lysed in RLT buffer, RNA was extracted with DNase-treated RNeasy Micro or Mini kits, with the choice depending on cell number. To prevent cross-contamination, each cell subset was processed individually, whereas patient and healthy donor samples were processed jointly. The immunoSEQ multiplex PCR was used to amplify TCRB sequences from cDNA, generating 87-bp fragments that spanned the CDR3 region. The amplicons were sequenced using the Illumina HiSeq platform. The original pipeline was this. Synthetic template baselines were used to correct PCR bias computationally, reads within Hamming distance 2 were collapsed, and singletons that could not be merged were discarded. Reads were aligned against IMGT so that V, D and J genes, CDR3 length and insertions or deletions at six rearrangement sites could be assigned. Within each subset, clonotype counts were normalized to sorted cell number, after which true diversity and Gini coefficients were computed with the tcR R package. Repertoire sharing was quantified using the overlap coefficient calculated on TCRB nucleotide sequences. Sourced from immuneACCESS, this table was stored by TCRdb with only in-frame sequences that have V and J called. A share of the clones is absent; for the studies checked, an unresolved V gene accounts for under half, and the remainder has no known explanation. V, J and clone size were drawn from that table, and D and trimming were deduced from the DNA. For this sample the table gives about 160,000 clones, of which just over 8% were detected only once. The ten largest clones capture more than 0.45% of the sample.

V and J lose 6 bases and 0 bases, and a span of 16 bases separates them. CDR1 and CDR2 are read off the germline V gene as SGHRS and YFSETQ. Reading from cysteine to phenylalanine, the CDR3 counts 16 amino acids. Solely the CDR3 DNA is kept, with 48 bases framed from the first base. This clonotype originated in a woman aged 18-29 years with type 1 diabetes. The sequenced material came from central memory CD4+ T cells from blood. The V and J segments used are TRBV5-1 and TRBJ2-1, and the D gene may be TRBD2, 5 bases matching. At the DNA level, the sequence is TGCGCCAGCACCAAAGAGGGCGCGAGCTCCTACAATGAGCAGTTCTTC. This encodes CASTKEGASSYNEQFF.